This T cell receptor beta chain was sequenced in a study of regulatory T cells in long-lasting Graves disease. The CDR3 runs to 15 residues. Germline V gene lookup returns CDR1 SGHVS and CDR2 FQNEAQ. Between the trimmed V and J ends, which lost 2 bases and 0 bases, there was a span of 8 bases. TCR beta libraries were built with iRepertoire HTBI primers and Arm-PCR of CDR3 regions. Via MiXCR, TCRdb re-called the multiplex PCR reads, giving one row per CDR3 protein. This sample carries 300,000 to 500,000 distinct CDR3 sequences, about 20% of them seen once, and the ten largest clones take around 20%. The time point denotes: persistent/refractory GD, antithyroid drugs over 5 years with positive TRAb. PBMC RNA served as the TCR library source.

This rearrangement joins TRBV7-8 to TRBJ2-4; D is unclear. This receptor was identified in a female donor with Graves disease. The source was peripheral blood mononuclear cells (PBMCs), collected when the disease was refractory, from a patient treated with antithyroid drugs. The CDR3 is CASSLSTLAKNIQYF. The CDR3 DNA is TGTGCCAGCAGCTTATCGACATTAGCCAAAAACATTCAGTACTTC. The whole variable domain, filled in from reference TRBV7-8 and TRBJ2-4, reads GAGVSQSPRYKVAKRGQDVALRCDPISGHVSLFWYQQALGQGPEFLTYFQNEAQLDKSGLPSDRFFAERPEGSVSTLKIQRTQQEDSAVYLCASSLSTLAKNIQYFGAGTRLSVL.